These 4 T cell receptor beta chains were all obtained from the same sample, sequenced in a study of CD8+ T cells in alopecia areata. Isolated RNA was reverse transcribed into cDNA used as the sequencing template. Only in-frame clones appear in the TCRdb table, and some are missing; sequencing was by immunoSEQ multiplex PCR. The table shows roughly 5,000 clones, with about 71% occurring only once. Treatment: oral pan-JAK inhibitor, 5-10 mg twice daily. Specimens obtained from alopecia areata patients comprised lesional scalp punch biopsies and peripheral blood. This sample comprised skin, obtained at week 24, from a patient treated with tofacitinib. All receptors derive from a human donor with alopecia areata.

This clone was observed a few times. This chain connects TRBV11-2 to TRBJ2-7, with no clear D. Germline V gene lookup returns CDR1 SGHAT and CDR2 FQNNGV. This CDR3 comprises 13 residues. V lost 6 bases to trimming and J lost 0 bases, with 9 bases between them. The CDR3 reads CASRPAVSYEQYF. For the CDR3, the DNA is TGTGCCAGCAGGCCAGCTGTCTCCTACGAGCAGTACTTC.

J is TRBJ1-2 and V is TRBV6-1; D uncertain. CDR1 MNHNS and CDR2 SASEGT come from the germline V gene. The CDR3 sequence is 14 residues long. Trimming removed 5 bases from V and 2 bases from J, with 12 bases in between. CDR3 sequence: CASSPKTGNYGYTF. Written as DNA, the CDR3 is TGTGCCAGCAGTCCAAAGACGGGGAACTATGGCTACACCTTC.

On this clone: Other DNA sequences of this sample code for an identical CDR3. The V gene is TRBV7-9, the J gene TRBJ1-6; possible D gene TRBD1, 5 bases. Germline CDR1 and CDR2: SEHNR and FQNEAQ (reference sequence). CDR3 length equals 15 residues. With 5 bases removed from V and 2 bases from J, the gap between germline ends came to 10 bases. In DNA form, the CDR3 reads TGTGCCAGCAGCGGGGGAGTAGCCTATAATTCACCCCTCCACTTT. Amino acids: CASSGGVAYNSPLHF.

Notes on this clone: A junction boundary mismatches the germline segment, possibly from a read error. This sequence joins TRBV20-1 and TRBJ1-1; D is unclear. Looked up from germline, CDR1 is DFQATT and CDR2 is SNEGSKA (reference sequence). The CDR3 covers 11 residues. CDR3 loop: CSARESTEASF. CDR3 in DNA: TGCAGTGCTAGAGAGAGCACTGAAGCTTCCTTT.